The rows below give T cell receptor beta chains drawn from one sample of a study of CD8 T cells in ankylosing spondylitis. MiXCR was run by TCRdb on the 5' RACE reads, yielding one entry per CDR3 protein. The data contain under 400,000 distinct CDR3 sequences, around a tenth of them singletons. The sequencing input was blood, either unsorted or a sorted T cell fraction (not recorded which). Receptors originate from a female donor with ankylosing spondylitis or in good health (not recorded which). Each CDR3 is given with its conserved first and last residue. Part of the rows lack a size; the others show once, few, many or a class for expanded clones.

abundance: few
j_gene: TRBJ2-2
v_gene: TRBV4-2
CDR3aa: CASTGTSGTGELFF

abundance: many
j_gene: TRBJ2-5
v_gene: TRBV7-8
CDR3aa: CASSSAGQTQYF

abundance: once
j_gene: TRBJ2-7
v_gene: TRBV5-1
CDR3aa: CASSSTSHGQYF

abundance: many
j_gene: TRBJ2-3
v_gene: TRBV27
CDR3aa: CASSFTGSADTQYF

abundance: few
j_gene: TRBJ1-2
v_gene: TRBV7-2
CDR3aa: CASSSFERYGYTF

abundance: many
j_gene: TRBJ1-1
v_gene: TRBV11-2
CDR3aa: CASSRSGTQNTEAFF

abundance: -
j_gene: TRBJ1-1
v_gene: TRBV5-1
CDR3aa: CASSLLSGGGTEAFF

abundance: many
j_gene: TRBJ1-1
v_gene: TRBV11-2
CDR3aa: CASRRTGTLGTEAFF

abundance: many
j_gene: TRBJ2-1
v_gene: TRBV7-9
CDR3aa: CARGLAGVSEQFF

abundance: few
j_gene: TRBJ2-3
v_gene: TRBV12-3/TRBV12-4
CDR3aa: CASSLDTPSGESDTQYF

abundance: many
j_gene: TRBJ1-1
v_gene: TRBV5-1
CDR3aa: CASSASPADTEAFF

abundance: many
j_gene: TRBJ2-1
v_gene: TRBV30
CDR3aa: CASPGPRLTQFF

abundance: once
j_gene: TRBJ2-2
v_gene: TRBV29-1
CDR3aa: CSAGQGYTGELFF

abundance: few
j_gene: TRBJ2-5
v_gene: TRBV3-1
CDR3aa: CASSQNPINGETQYF

abundance: many
j_gene: TRBJ1-4
v_gene: TRBV5-1
CDR3aa: CASSLVGSLFEKLFF

abundance: many
j_gene: TRBJ1-3
v_gene: TRBV12-3/TRBV12-4
CDR3aa: CASSRGPPAGSGNTIYF

abundance: many
j_gene: TRBJ2-7
v_gene: TRBV7-6
CDR3aa: CASSWGQGAAEQYF

abundance: -
j_gene: TRBJ2-3
v_gene: TRBV11-1
CDR3aa: CASSLASAGQGGTDTQYF

abundance: few
j_gene: TRBJ2-5
v_gene: TRBV29-1
CDR3aa: CSFSGTTKETQYF

abundance: few
j_gene: TRBJ2-1
v_gene: TRBV28
CDR3aa: CASTGQGSYNEQFF

abundance: many
j_gene: TRBJ2-7
v_gene: TRBV7-9
CDR3aa: CASSSHRPPEAYEQYF

abundance: few
j_gene: TRBJ2-7
v_gene: TRBV5-1
CDR3aa: CASSLTRGTGSYEQYF

abundance: many
j_gene: TRBJ2-2
v_gene: TRBV27
CDR3aa: CASSSGSFGELFF

abundance: few
j_gene: TRBJ2-7
v_gene: TRBV29-1
CDR3aa: CSVEGRNEQYF

abundance: many
j_gene: TRBJ1-5
v_gene: TRBV10-2
CDR3aa: CASSESAWGQPQHF

abundance: many
j_gene: TRBJ1-1
v_gene: TRBV5-1
CDR3aa: CASSFHGRDTEAFF

abundance: many
j_gene: TRBJ1-6
v_gene: TRBV6-5
CDR3aa: CASSFSWNHRLYDSPLHF

abundance: many
j_gene: TRBJ1-2
v_gene: TRBV30
CDR3aa: CAWSRPLIYGYTF

abundance: many
j_gene: TRBJ1-5
v_gene: TRBV10-3
CDR3aa: CAISGANQPQHF

abundance: many
j_gene: TRBJ1-5
v_gene: TRBV5-1
CDR3aa: CASSAGTGSNQPQHF